This TCR beta chain was captured by sequencing in a study of shared clonotypes between healthy human individuals. The run depth of the assay was deep. Original handling: Filtering differed for immunoSEQ, which gave only junction sequences without quality scores. This table comes from immunoSEQ multiplex PCR, and its TCRdb copy is limited to in-frame clones, with some not included. V and J calls and clone size come straight from that table; D and trimming were deduced from the DNA. Among some 1 million clones listed, about 75% were seen once. The CDR3 totals 11 residues. The germline V and J ends were trimmed by 4 bases and 9 bases, with 12 bases remaining between them. From germline, CDR1 is GTSNPN and CDR2 SVGIG (reference sequence).

The rearrangement links TRBV30 to TRBJ2-5; TRBD1 is a possible D gene (5 bases). This TCR came from a man aged 18-30 years in good health. Material for sequencing was memory CD4+ T cells sorted from blood. The sample's subset: CD45RA-negative fraction. The CDR3 loop is CAWTGKNAQYF. In DNA form, the CDR3 reads TGTGCCTGGACAGGGAAAAATGCCCAGTACTTC. The whole variable domain, remainder taken from reference TRBV30 and TRBJ2-5, is SQTIHQWPATLVQPVGSPLSLECTVEGTSNPNLYWYRQAAGRGLQLLFYSVGIGQISSEVPQNLSASRPQDRQFILSSKKLLLSDSGFYLCAWTGKNAQYFGPGTRLLVL.